The TCR beta chain under discussion was sequenced for a study of glioma-infiltrating T cells. The iRepertoire nested amplicon-rescue multiplex PCR amplified TCR alpha and beta CDR3s from RNA. TCRdb re-analysed the multiplex PCR reads in MiXCR, keeping a single row per CDR3 protein. The sample has 150,000 to 200,000 distinct CDR3 sequences, more than 30% seen once. CDR3 length equals 15 residues. Germline lookup yields CDR1 SQVTM and CDR2 ANQGSEA. V was trimmed by 3 bases and J by 4 bases, leaving 16 bases between them. The receptor comes from a human donor with low-grade glioma or glioblastoma, undergoing nonglioma brain surgery, or in good health (not recorded which). The chain links TRBV29-1 to TRBJ2-1; D gene ambiguous. What was sequenced was glioma tissue, nonneoplastic brain tissue, or PBMCs (not recorded which). The CDR3 DNA reads TGCAGCGTTGATATCGGTGAAAGGAGTTACAATGAGCAGTTCTTC. Translation gives CSVDIGERSYNEQFF.